The entry that follows covers one T cell receptor beta chain sequence. Its antigen remains unidentified. With a J-beta primer mix and a sample-barcoded 5' primer, a second PCR ran about 7 to 11 cycles. TCRdb re-analysed the 5' RACE reads in MiXCR, keeping a single row per CDR3 protein. The sample contains around 900,000 distinct CDR3 sequences, 25% to 30% of which appear only once. The data derive from a study of blood T cells in healthy people across ages. Study at large: Capturing about one barcoded beta molecule per two T cells was achieved by template switching. Study outcomes and limitations: Aged donors had fewer naive CD4+ cells and lower diversity than long-lived donors. Per-million-T-cell TCR beta diversity fell roughly linearly with age.

The length of the CDR3 is 16 residues. The V and J ends lost 6 bases and 0 bases respectively, with 14 bases between them. Germline assignment: CDR1 MNHEY and CDR2 SVGAGI. The chain is built from TRBV6-5 and TRBJ1-4; D remains unclear. Sequencing was performed on blood. The origin of this receptor is a woman over 75 in good health. The DNA for the CDR3 is TGTGCCAGCAGCTCAGAGCCCCATCCAACTAATGAAAAACTGTTTTTT. This sequence encodes CASSSEPHPTNEKLFF.